Shown below are 7 T cell receptor beta chains from a single sample sequenced in a study of blood T cell repertoires in COVID-19. Profiling relied on immunoSEQ multiplex PCR, and the TCRdb table lists in-frame clones only, not all of them. Seen here are some 250,000 clones, about four fifths observed once, and the top ten hold 3.4%. The sample was peripheral blood. The receptors were sampled from a woman aged 18 to 35 with acute or convalescent COVID-19.

The gene calls are TRBV12-5 and TRBJ2-7; 9 bases line up with TRBD2. There are 18 residues in the CDR3. J gave up 0 bases and V 2 bases, and 11 bases lay outside the gene matches. In germline, CDR1 is LGHNT, CDR2 FRNRAP. The CDR3 loop reads CASGLSGISSGTSYEQYF. The CDR3 DNA sequence: TGTGCTAGTGGTTTGAGCGGGATATCTAGCGGGACCTCCTACGAGCAGTACTTC.

The gene calls are TRBV28 and TRBJ2-7; D gene unclear. V was shortened by 1 base and J by 3 bases, with 13 bases between the two germline ends. CDR1 and CDR2 (germline): MDHEN, SYDVKM. The CDR3 loop spans 15 amino acids. CDR3: CASSLFPRLNYEQYF. CDR3 bases: TGTGCCAGCAGTTTATTCCCGCGCCTCAACTACGAGCAGTACTTC. Supplemented by reference TRBV28 and TRBJ2-7, the full variable domain reads DVKVTQSSRYLVKRTGEKVFLECVQDMDHENMFWYRQDPGLGLRLIYFSYDVKMKEKGDIPEGYSVSREKKERFSLILESASTNQTSMYLCASSLFPRLNYEQYFGPGTRLTVT.

On this clone itself: Germline and junction disagree at one end, which may indicate a read error. V gene TRBV29-1 combines with J gene TRBJ1-2; D remains ambiguous. This CDR3 contains 11 residues. Germline V gene lookup returns CDR1 SQVTM and CDR2 ANQGSEA. DNA for the CDR3: TGCAGTTATTTGAGGGAGGAGGAGGCATTATTC. It specifies CSYLREEEALF.

This clone was picked up a small number of times. The V call is TRBV7-8, the J call TRBJ1-5; a possible D gene is TRBD1 (6 bases). V lost 1 base and J lost 2, with 12 bases in between. The CDR3 runs to 16 residues. Germline CDR1 SGHVS, CDR2 FQNEAQ. The CDR3 spells CASSLVTGSGNQPQHF. For the CDR3, the DNA is TGTGCCAGCAGCTTAGTAACAGGGTCTGGCAATCAGCCCCAGCATTTT.

For the CDR3, the DNA is TGCAGCGTTGAAACATTGCGGGAAAAACTGTTTTTT. Its protein product is CSVETLREKLFF. This sequence joins TRBV29-1 and TRBJ1-4; D call uncertain. Germline assignment: CDR1 SQVTM and CDR2 ANQGSEA. The CDR3 contains 12 residues. The V end was cut by 2 bases, the J end by 8 bases, with 9 bases between.

The count of this clone is one. J is TRBJ2-5 and V is TRBV11-2, with no clear D. Trimming took off 5 bases at V and 5 bases at J, with 9 bases between the two ends. Germline lookup yields CDR1 SGHAT and CDR2 FQNNGV. There are 12 residues in the CDR3. The CDR3 loop is CASSPQFETQYF. The CDR3 region has the DNA TGTGCCAGCAGCCCCCAGTTTGAGACCCAGTACTTC.

The chain links TRBV6-5 to TRBJ2-7, with a weak D call TRBD2 (6 bases). Germline V CDR1 and CDR2: MNHEY, SVGAGI. CDR3 size: 15 residues. Trimming left V 6 bases short and J 1 base short, with 16 bases between. The CDR3 DNA follows: TGTGCCAGCAGCCTCTCCGGGACTGTTTCCTACGAGCAGTACTTC. This gives the protein CASSLSGTVSYEQYF.